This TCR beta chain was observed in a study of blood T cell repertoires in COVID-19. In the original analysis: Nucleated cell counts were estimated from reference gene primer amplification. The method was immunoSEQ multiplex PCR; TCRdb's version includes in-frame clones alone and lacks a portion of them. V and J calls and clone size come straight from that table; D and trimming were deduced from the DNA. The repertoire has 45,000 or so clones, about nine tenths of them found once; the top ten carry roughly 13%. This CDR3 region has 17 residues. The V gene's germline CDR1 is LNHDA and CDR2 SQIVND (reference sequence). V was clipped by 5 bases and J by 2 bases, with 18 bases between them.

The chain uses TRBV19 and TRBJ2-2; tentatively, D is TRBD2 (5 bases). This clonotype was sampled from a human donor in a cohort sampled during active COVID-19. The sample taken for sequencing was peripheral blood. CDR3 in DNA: TGTGCCAGTAGTCATGTCACCGAGAGCGGCAACACCGGGGAGCTGTTTTTT. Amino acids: CASSHVTESGNTGELFF.